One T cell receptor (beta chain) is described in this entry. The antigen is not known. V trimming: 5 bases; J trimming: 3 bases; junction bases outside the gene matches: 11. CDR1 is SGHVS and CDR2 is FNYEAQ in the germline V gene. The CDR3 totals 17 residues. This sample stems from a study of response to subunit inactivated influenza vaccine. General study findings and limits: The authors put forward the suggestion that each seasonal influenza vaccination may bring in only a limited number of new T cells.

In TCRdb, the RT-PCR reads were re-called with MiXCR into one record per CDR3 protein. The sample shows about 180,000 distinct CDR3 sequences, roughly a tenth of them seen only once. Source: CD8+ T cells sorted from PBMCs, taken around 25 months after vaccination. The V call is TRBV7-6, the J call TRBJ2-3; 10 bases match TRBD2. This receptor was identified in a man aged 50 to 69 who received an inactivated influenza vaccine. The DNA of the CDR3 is TGTGCCAGCAGCCCCAGGCTAGCGGGAGTTAGGACAGATACGCAGTATTTT. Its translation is CASSPRLAGVRTDTQYF.